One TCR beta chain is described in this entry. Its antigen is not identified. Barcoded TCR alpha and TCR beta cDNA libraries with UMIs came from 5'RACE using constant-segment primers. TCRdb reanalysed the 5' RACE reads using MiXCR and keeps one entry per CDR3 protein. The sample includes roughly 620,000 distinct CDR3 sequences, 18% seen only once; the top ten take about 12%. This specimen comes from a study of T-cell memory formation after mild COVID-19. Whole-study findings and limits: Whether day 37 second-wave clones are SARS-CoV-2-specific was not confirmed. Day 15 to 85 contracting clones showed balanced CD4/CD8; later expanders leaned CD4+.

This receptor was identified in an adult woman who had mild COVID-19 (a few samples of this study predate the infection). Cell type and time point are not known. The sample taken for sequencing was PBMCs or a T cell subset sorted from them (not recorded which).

The CDR3 region is CASSPRPGTGIYEQYF. CDR3 in DNA: TGTGCCAGCAGCCCAAGACCCGGGACAGGGATCTACGAGCAGTACTTC. This sequence joins TRBV7-8 and TRBJ2-7; 9 nucleotides match TRBD1. In germline, CDR1 is SGHVS, CDR2 FQNEAQ. This CDR3 region has 16 residues. Trimming at V came to 5 bases and at J to 3 bases, leaving 11 bases not matched to a gene.